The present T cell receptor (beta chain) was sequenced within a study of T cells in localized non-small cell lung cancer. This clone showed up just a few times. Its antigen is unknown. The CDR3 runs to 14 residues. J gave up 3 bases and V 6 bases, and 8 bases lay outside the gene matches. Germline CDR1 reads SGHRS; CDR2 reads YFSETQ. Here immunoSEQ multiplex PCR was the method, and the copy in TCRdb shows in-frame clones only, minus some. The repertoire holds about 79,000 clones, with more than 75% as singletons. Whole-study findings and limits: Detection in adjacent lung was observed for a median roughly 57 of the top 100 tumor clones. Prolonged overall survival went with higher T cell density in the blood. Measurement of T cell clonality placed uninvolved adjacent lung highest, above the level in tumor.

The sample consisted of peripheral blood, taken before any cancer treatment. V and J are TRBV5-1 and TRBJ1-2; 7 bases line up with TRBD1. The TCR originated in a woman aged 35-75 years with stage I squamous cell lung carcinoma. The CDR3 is CASTPGQVDYGYTF. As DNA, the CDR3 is TGCGCCAGCACCCCAGGACAGGTCGACTATGGCTACACCTTC.